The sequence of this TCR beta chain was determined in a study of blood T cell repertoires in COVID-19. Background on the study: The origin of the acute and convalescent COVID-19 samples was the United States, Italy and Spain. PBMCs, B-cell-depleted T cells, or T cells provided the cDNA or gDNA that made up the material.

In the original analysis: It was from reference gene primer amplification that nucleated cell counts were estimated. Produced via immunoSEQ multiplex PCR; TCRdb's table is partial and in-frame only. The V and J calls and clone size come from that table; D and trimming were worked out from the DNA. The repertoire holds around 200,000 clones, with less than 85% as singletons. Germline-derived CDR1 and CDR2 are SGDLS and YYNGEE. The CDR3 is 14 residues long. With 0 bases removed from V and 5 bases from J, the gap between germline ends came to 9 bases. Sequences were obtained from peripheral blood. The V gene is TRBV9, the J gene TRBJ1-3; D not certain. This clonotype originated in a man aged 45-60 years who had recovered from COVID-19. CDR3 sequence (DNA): TGTGCCAGCAGCGTAGGTCAGTCACGAAACACCATATATTTT. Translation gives CASSVGQSRNTIYF.